This T cell receptor beta chain was documented in a study of blood T cell repertoires in COVID-19. Study at large: Material from acute and convalescent COVID-19 was sourced from the United States, Italy and Spain.

The germline gives CDR1 LNHDA, CDR2 SQIVND (reference sequence). V dropped 2 bases and J dropped 6; count of bases not matched to a gene: 12. The CDR3 runs to 16 residues. Source study methods: It was from reference gene primer amplification that nucleated cell counts were estimated. Data came from immunoSEQ multiplex PCR; TCRdb stores just in-frame clones and leaves some out. The V and J calls and clone size were taken over from that table, and D and trimming were inferred from the DNA. The sample holds fewer than 700,000 clones; approximately 91% are singletons and the top ten take less than 9.5%. This clone was counted a single time.

Sequenced: peripheral blood. The TCR comes from a woman aged 45 to 65 with COVID-19, enrolled during active disease. The V call is TRBV19, the J call TRBJ1-2; 7 nucleotides line up with TRBD1. Written as DNA, the CDR3 is TGTGCCAGTAGTATATCCCTGACAGGGAACCGGCATGGCTACACCTTC. Its protein is CASSISLTGNRHGYTF.